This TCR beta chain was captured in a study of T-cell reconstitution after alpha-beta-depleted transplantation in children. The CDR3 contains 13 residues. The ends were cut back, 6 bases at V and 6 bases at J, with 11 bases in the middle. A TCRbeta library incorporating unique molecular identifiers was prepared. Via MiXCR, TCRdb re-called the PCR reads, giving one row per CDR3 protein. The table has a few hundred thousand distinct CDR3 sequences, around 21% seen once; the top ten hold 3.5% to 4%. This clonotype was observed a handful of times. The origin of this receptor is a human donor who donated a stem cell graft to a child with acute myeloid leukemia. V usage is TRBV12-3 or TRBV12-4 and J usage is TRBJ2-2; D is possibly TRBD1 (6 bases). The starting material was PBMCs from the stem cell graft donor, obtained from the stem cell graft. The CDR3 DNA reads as TGTGCCAGCAGATTTGACAGGTCCGGGGAGCTGTTTTTT. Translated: CASRFDRSGELFF.